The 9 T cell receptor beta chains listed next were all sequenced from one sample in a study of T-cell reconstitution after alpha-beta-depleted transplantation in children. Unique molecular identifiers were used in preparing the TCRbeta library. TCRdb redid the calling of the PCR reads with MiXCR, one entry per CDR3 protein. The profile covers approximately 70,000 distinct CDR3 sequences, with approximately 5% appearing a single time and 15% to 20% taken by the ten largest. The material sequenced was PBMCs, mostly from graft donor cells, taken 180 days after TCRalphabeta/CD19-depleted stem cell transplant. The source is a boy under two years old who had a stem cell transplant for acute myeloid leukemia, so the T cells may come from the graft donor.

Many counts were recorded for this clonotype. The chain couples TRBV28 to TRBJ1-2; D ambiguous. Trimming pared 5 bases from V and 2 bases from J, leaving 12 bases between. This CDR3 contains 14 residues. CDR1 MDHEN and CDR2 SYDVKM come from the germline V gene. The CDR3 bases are TGTGCCAGCAGTCTTCCAGTAGGGAACTATGGCTACACCTTC. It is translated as CASSLPVGNYGYTF.

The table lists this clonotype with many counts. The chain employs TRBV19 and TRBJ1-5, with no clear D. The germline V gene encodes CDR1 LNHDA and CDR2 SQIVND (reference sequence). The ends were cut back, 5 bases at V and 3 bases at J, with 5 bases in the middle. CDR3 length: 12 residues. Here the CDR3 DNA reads TGTGCCAGTAGTCTCCTCAATCAGCCCCAGCATTTT. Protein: CASSLLNQPQHF.

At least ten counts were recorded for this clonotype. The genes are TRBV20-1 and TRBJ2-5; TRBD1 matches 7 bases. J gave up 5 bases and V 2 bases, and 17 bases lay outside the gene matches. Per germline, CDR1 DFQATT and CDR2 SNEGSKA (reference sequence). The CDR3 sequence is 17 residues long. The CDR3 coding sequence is TGCAGTGCTAGAAGGTTTCGGTTAGGGGGCCCTGGGGAGACCCAGTACTTC. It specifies CSARRFRLGGPGETQYF.

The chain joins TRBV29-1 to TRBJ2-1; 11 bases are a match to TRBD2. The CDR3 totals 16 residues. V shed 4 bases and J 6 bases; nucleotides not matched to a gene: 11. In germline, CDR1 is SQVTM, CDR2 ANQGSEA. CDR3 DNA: TGCAGCGTTGGCACCACAACTAGCGGGGGACCCAATGAGCAGTTCTTC. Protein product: CSVGTTTSGGPNEQFF.

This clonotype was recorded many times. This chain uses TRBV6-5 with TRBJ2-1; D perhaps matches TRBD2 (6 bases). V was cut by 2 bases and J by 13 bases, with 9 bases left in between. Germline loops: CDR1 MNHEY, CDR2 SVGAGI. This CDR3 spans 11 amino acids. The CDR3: CASSYGGIQFF. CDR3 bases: TGTGCCAGCAGTTACGGCGGGATTCAGTTCTTC.

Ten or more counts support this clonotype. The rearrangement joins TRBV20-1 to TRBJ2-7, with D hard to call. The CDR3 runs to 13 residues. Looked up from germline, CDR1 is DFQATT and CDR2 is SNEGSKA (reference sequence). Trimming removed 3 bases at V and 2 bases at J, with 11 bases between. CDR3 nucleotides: TGCAGTGCTAGGAAGGACCAAACCTACGAGCAGTACGTC. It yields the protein CSARKDQTYEQYV.

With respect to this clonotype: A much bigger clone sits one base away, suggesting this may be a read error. The CDR3 here is CACSLRGSGGGITDTQYF. CDR3 DNA: TGTGCCTGCAGTTTACGTGGTAGCGGGGGGGGTATCACAGATACGCAGTATTTT. The V and J genes are TRBV6-4 and TRBJ2-3; TRBD2 aligns across 11 bases. Germline CDR1 and CDR2: MRHNA and SNTAGT. The CDR3 is made up of 18 amino acids.

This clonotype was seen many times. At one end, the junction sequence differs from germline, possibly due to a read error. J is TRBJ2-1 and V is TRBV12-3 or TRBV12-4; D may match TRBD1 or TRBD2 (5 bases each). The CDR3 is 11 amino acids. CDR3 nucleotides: TGTGCCAGCAGTTTAAAAGGGGACGTTCTCTTC. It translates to CASSLKGDVLF.

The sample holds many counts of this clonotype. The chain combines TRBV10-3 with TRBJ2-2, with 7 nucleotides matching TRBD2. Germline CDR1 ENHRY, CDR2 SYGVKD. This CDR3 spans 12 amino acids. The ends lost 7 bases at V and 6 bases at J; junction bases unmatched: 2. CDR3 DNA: TGTGCCATCATGGGGGGGTCCGGGGAGCTGTTTTTT. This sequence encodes CAIMGGSGELFF.